This TCR beta chain was profiled in a study of T cells in Graves' hyperthyroidism and ophthalmopathy. Study results and limitations: Stable hyperthyroidism and ophthalmopathy were separated using 13 V-J signatures. Most thyroid clonotypes with frequency above 0.001 were detected in blood.

This clonotype came up a few times. What it recognizes is unknown. RNA transcripts gave rise to amplified TCR beta CDR3 regions. First-round RT-PCR targeting the TCR CDR3 was performed with the HTBI primer set. TCRdb independently ran MiXCR on the multiplex PCR reads; one entry per CDR3 protein. The repertoire holds 600,000 to 700,000 distinct CDR3 sequences, with 14% to 15% as singletons. V lost 3 bases and J lost 4; bases outside the gene matches: 4. There are 15 residues in the CDR3. In germline, CDR1 is KGHSH, CDR2 LQKENI. The sample taken for sequencing was blood. This clonotype was sampled from a woman between 35 and 50 years old with Graves' ophthalmopathy. This chain connects TRBV18 to TRBJ1-5; 9 bases match TRBD1. The CDR3 loop is CASSPRQGENQPQHF. The CDR3 DNA is TGTGCCAGCTCACCCCGACAGGGGGAAAATCAGCCCCAGCATTTT.